Each of the 24 T cell receptor beta chains below was sequenced from the same sample in a study of blood T cell repertoires in COVID-19. Clones were read by immunoSEQ multiplex PCR, and TCRdb kept only the in-frame ones, dropping some. The sample yields roughly 260,000 clones, 86% seen once. What was sequenced was peripheral blood. These receptors all stem from a man aged 40-50 years who had recovered from COVID-19.

This chain's CDR3 is CASSLFGQPAPYEQYF. The DNA of the CDR3 is TGTGCCAGCAGCTTATTCGGACAGCCCGCTCCCTACGAGCAGTACTTC. The chain carries TRBV7-2 and TRBJ2-7; D might be TRBD1 (6 bases). The CDR3 contains 16 residues. Deletions cut 2 bases from V and 2 bases from J, with 16 bases between. CDR1 and CDR2 (germline): SGHTA, FQGNSA.

This chain links TRBV27 with TRBJ2-7; 14 nucleotides match TRBD2. J gave up 7 bases and V 5 bases, and 7 bases lay outside the gene matches. Germline loops: CDR1 MNHEY, CDR2 SMNVEV (reference sequence). The CDR3 length is 15 residues. Here the CDR3 DNA reads TGTGCCAGCAGTCTCAGACTAGCGGGGGGGCATGAGCAGTACTTC. It is translated as CASSLRLAGGHEQYF.

The J gene is TRBJ2-3, the V gene TRBV7-3, with 9 bases that match TRBD2. Trimming cost V 3 bases and J 5 bases; bases outside gene matches: 9. CDR3 length: 16 residues. The germline gives CDR1 SGHTA, CDR2 FQGTGA. The CDR3 loop reads CASSFWPSGDLDTQYF. CDR3 in DNA: TGTGCCAGCAGCTTCTGGCCTAGCGGGGATCTAGATACGCAGTATTTT.

This clone was picked up a small number of times. V is TRBV5-1 and J is TRBJ2-7, with 9 bases that match TRBD1. This CDR3 region has 15 residues. With 2 bases clipped from V and 1 base from J, the junction kept 4 bases outside the gene matches. The germline V gene encodes CDR1 SGHRS and CDR2 YFSETQ. DNA of the CDR3: TGCGCCAGCAGCTTAACCGGGACAGGGTCCTACGAGCAGTACTTC. This translates into CASSLTGTGSYEQYF. Combining the CDR3 with reference TRBV5-1 and TRBJ2-7 gives the whole variable domain KAGVTQTPRYLIKTRGQQVTLSCSPISGHRSVSWYQQTPGQGLQFLFEYFSETQRNKGNFPGRFSGRQFSNSRSEMNVSTLELGDSALYLCASSLTGTGSYEQYFGPGTRLTVT.

The chain is built from TRBV7-8 and TRBJ2-7; 7 nucleotides match TRBD2. Germline V gives CDR1 SGHVS, CDR2 FQNEAQ. The V and J ends lost 4 bases and 5 bases, in that order; junction bases with no gene match: 8. The CDR3 is 14 amino acids. Written as DNA, the CDR3 is TGTGCCAGCAGCTCCCAGCCGGGGGGACACGAGCAGTACTTC. Its translation is CASSSQPGGHEQYF.

The chain links TRBV19 to TRBJ1-5; 9 bases line up with TRBD1. Germline assignment: CDR1 LNHDA and CDR2 SQIVND (reference sequence). Trimming took 4 bases from V and 2 from J; bases not matched to a gene: 9. The CDR3 covers 17 residues. The CDR3, as DNA: TGTGCCAGTAGTAGAACACAGGGGGCGATTGGCAATCAGCCCCAGCATTTT. Amino acids: CASSRTQGAIGNQPQHF.

The chain is built from TRBV5-1 and TRBJ2-1, with D unclear. The CDR3 has 14 amino acids. V lost 4 bases to trimming and J lost 10 bases, with 18 bases between them. Looked up from germline, CDR1 is SGHRS and CDR2 is YFSETQ. The CDR3 sequence is CASSPPGRTNEQFF. CDR3 bases: TGCGCCAGCAGCCCCCCGGGTCGAACAAACGAGCAGTTCTTC.

V is TRBV7-2 and J is TRBJ2-3, with 10 bases that match TRBD2. This CDR3 has 15 residues. Per germline, CDR1 SGHTA and CDR2 FQGNSA. Unmatched junction bases numbered 7, after V lost 5 bases and J lost 5 bases. Written as DNA, the CDR3 is TGTGCCAGCAGCCCCCCAGCGGGGGGGCAAGATACGCAGTATTTT. This encodes CASSPPAGGQDTQYF.

The chain couples TRBV7-2 to TRBJ2-6; D is unclear. The CDR3 runs 17 residues. Trimming left V 0 bases short and J 0 bases short, with 9 bases between. Per germline, CDR1 SGHTA and CDR2 FQGNSA. The CDR3 DNA is TGTGCCAGCAGCTTAGCCCGACTGAACTCTGGGGCCAACGTCCTGACTTTC. This gives the protein CASSLARLNSGANVLTF. Drawing the rest from reference TRBV7-2 and TRBJ2-6, the complete variable domain is GAGVSQSPSNKVTEKGKDVELRCDPISGHTALYWYRQSLGQGLEFLIYFQGNSAPDKSGLPSDRFSAERTGGSVSTLTIQRTQQEDSAVYLCASSLARLNSGANVLTFGAGSRLTVL.

The V and J genes are TRBV7-9 and TRBJ2-7, with 13 bases matching TRBD2. Trimming at V came to 8 bases and at J to 1 base, leaving 11 bases not matched to a gene. CDR3 length equals 17 residues. Germline V gene sequence: CDR1 SEHNR, CDR2 FQNEAQ (reference sequence). CDR3 sequence: CASAGGRLAGGSYEQYF. CDR3 nucleotide sequence: TGTGCCAGCGCCGGAGGTAGACTAGCGGGAGGATCCTACGAGCAGTACTTC.

The chain combines TRBV7-2 with TRBJ2-1; 9 bases align to TRBD2. V dropped 4 bases and J dropped 10; count of bases not matched to a gene: 14. The CDR3 loop spans 16 amino acids. From germline, CDR1 is SGHTA and CDR2 FQGNSA. The CDR3 DNA reads as TGTGCCAGCAGCTACCCGCCCGCGGGGGGGCGGAGGGAGCAGTTCTTC. Residues: CASSYPPAGGRREQFF.

This clone has just one count. J is TRBJ2-7 and V is TRBV7-3; TRBD2 matches 9 bases. Germline V gene lookup returns CDR1 SGHTA and CDR2 FQGTGA. The ends lost 0 bases at V and 1 base at J; junction bases unmatched: 1. The CDR3 has 15 residues. The CDR3 DNA reads TGTGCCAGCAGCTTAACTAGCGGGAGTTCCTACGAGCAGTACTTC. Protein product: CASSLTSGSSYEQYF.

This clone appeared a few times. The chain is built from TRBV7-9 and TRBJ2-5; the D gene is possibly TRBD1 (6 bases). Trimming removed 6 bases from V and 0 bases from J, with 11 bases in between. The CDR3 extends over 14 amino acids. Germline V lookup: CDR1 SEHNR, CDR2 FQNEAQ (reference sequence). The CDR3 bases are TGTGCCAGCAGGTCGCAGGGGTACCAAGAGACCCAGTACTTC. This sequence encodes CASRSQGYQETQYF.

This clone occurred once. The chain combines TRBV5-4 with TRBJ1-5, with D uncertain. Trimming removed 4 bases at V and 3 bases at J, with 5 bases between. In germline, CDR1 is SGHNT, CDR2 YYREEE (reference sequence). CDR3 length: 12 residues. The CDR3 DNA reads as TGTGCCAGCAGCCTTCTCAATCAGCCCCAGCATTTT. Amino acids: CASSLLNQPQHF.

This chain links TRBV6-2 or TRBV6-3 with TRBJ1-2; no definite D call. This CDR3 contains 13 residues. From germline, CDR1 is MNHEY and CDR2 SVGEGT. V was trimmed by 6 bases and J by 0 bases, leaving 8 bases between them. The CDR3 sequence: CASSHGTNYGYTF. The CDR3 DNA follows: TGTGCCAGCAGCCACGGGACTAACTATGGCTACACCTTC.

This clone appeared a few times. The CDR3 nucleotides are TGTGCCAGCAGCCCCACCGGGGGGAACACCATATATTTT. Translated, it gives CASSPTGGNTIYF. The V and J genes are TRBV9 and TRBJ1-3, with D possibly matching TRBD1 (5 bases). The CDR3 runs 13 residues. In germline, CDR1 is SGDLS, CDR2 YYNGEE. V lost 4 bases and J 7 bases, leaving 12 bases between the germline ends. Looking up the rest from reference TRBV9 and TRBJ1-3 gives the full variable domain: DSGVTQTPKHLITATGQRVTLRCSPRSGDLSVYWYQQSLDQGLQFLIQYYNGEERAKGNILERFSAQQFPDLHSELNLSSLELGDSALYFCASSPTGGNTIYFGEGSWLTVV.

The rearrangement uses TRBV7-2 and TRBJ2-7; D unclear. Trimming took 4 bases from V and 8 from J, leaving 9 bases between them. The CDR3 consists of 11 residues. Germline values: CDR1 SGHTA, CDR2 FQGNSA. CDR3: CASSSDWKQYF. CDR3 coding DNA: TGTGCCAGCAGCTCCGACTGGAAGCAGTACTTC.

V and J are TRBV12-3 or TRBV12-4 and TRBJ2-7, with a weak D call TRBD1 (6 bases). V lost 4 bases and J lost 5, with 12 bases in between. This CDR3 is 13 amino acids long. CDR3 nucleotide sequence: TGTGCCAGCAGTTCCCGGACAGTCCACGAGCAGTACTTC. This codes for CASSSRTVHEQYF.

The DNA for the CDR3 is TGTGCCAGCAGCTCACGCGGGGGGCCTGCGGCTGAAGCTTTCTTT. Translated: CASSSRGGPAAEAFF. This sequence joins TRBV7-2 and TRBJ1-1; a weak D match, TRBD1 (6 bases). Germline lookup yields CDR1 SGHTA and CDR2 FQGNSA. The CDR3 has 15 residues. Trimming cost V 4 bases and J 6 bases, with 18 bases left between them.

The chain has TRBV5-4 and TRBJ2-2; a weak D match, TRBD1 (7 bases). The ends were cut back, 4 bases at V and 6 bases at J, with 25 bases in the middle. The CDR3 consists of 18 residues. Looked up from germline, CDR1 is SGHNT and CDR2 is YYREEE (reference sequence). CDR3: CASSPLGGRGYRSGELFF. CDR3 nucleotide sequence: TGTGCCAGCAGCCCCTTGGGGGGCAGGGGGTATCGATCCGGGGAGCTGTTTTTT.

This rearrangement joins TRBV7-8 to TRBJ1-1, with D possibly being TRBD1 (6 bases). Trimming removed 5 bases at V and 4 bases at J, with 20 bases between. This CDR3 contains 16 residues. Germline CDR1 reads SGHVS; CDR2 reads FQNEAQ. The CDR3 reads CASSAEAPGARTEAFF. The DNA for the CDR3 is TGTGCCAGCAGCGCAGAGGCCCCAGGGGCGCGCACTGAAGCTTTCTTT.

The chain links TRBV19 to TRBJ1-2; 10 bases map to TRBD1. V trimming: 5 bases; J trimming: 3 bases; junction bases outside the gene matches: 9. The CDR3 is made up of 16 amino acids. Germline CDR1 reads LNHDA; CDR2 reads SQIVND (reference sequence). CDR3 sequence: CASSPRQGARDYGYTF. CDR3 in DNA: TGTGCCAGTAGTCCACGACAGGGGGCGCGGGACTATGGCTACACCTTC.

The V call is TRBV5-1, the J call TRBJ2-7, with 7 bases lining up with TRBD1. This CDR3 contains 15 residues. In germline, CDR1 is SGHRS, CDR2 YFSETQ. After removal of 0 bases from V and 0 bases from J, the junction contained 3 bases not matched to a gene. Written as DNA, the CDR3 is TGCGCCAGCAGCTTGGGACAGGGTCGCTCCTACGAGCAGTACTTC. Its protein is CASSLGQGRSYEQYF.

The chain has TRBV6-7 and TRBJ1-1; D remains unclear. Being an ORF, TRBV6-7 has a function that is uncertain. Trimming took off 5 bases at V and 1 base at J, with 17 bases between the two ends. This CDR3 has 16 residues. Here the CDR3 reads CASSPGKGRGNTEAFF. DNA for the CDR3: TGTGCCAGCAGTCCCGGTAAGGGCCGGGGGAACACTGAAGCTTTCTTT.